This record covers a single T cell receptor (beta chain). What antigen it recognizes has not been identified. One base away there is no much larger clone; base qualities are not given. This sample was taken from a study of T cell changes during pregnancy in multiple sclerosis (dated by TCRdb to between 2019 and 2020). Study-wide context: The study examined how the T cell repertoire changed over the course of pregnancy in women with multiple sclerosis.

From cysteine to phenylalanine, the CDR3 is 18 amino acids long. CDR3 DNA is the only sequence kept; it has 54 bases, read in frame from the first base. Relative to germline, V is 3 bases shorter and J is 1 base shorter, with 19 bases between their ends. Sequences MGHRA (CDR1) and YSYEKL (CDR2) are obtained from the germline V gene. The library relied on the immunoSEQ multiplex PCR assay. The clones in this table, taken by TCRdb from immuneACCESS, are in-frame only. Not every clone is retained; where verified, under half of the shortfall comes from an unresolved V gene, and the cause of the rest is unknown. The sample yields around 41,000 clones; approximately 90% were counted once. Of the sample, roughly 1.5% falls within the top ten clones.

This chain joins TRBV4-1 to TRBJ2-1; the D region may be TRBD1 or TRBD2, each matching 5 bases equally. Sample: PBMCs (not recorded whether the cells were cultured). The receptor comes from a female donor with multiple sclerosis, enrolled in a pregnancy study. The nucleotides are TGCGCCAGCAGCCACGGGACCCCAATAAAGGGTTCCTACAATGAGCAGTTCTTC. This is translated as CASSHGTPIKGSYNEQFF.